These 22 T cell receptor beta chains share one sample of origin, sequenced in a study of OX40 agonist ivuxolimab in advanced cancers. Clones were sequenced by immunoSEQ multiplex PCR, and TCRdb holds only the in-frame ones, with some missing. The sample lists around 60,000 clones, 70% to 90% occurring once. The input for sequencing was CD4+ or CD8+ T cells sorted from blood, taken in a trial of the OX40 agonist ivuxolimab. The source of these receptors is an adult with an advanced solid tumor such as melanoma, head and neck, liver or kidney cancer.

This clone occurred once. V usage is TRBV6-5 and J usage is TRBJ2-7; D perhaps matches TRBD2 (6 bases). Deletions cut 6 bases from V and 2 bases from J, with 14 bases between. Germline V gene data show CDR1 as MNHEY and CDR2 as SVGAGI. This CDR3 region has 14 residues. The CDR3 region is CASSRRGGTYEQYF. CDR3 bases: TGTGCCAGCAGCCGGAGGGGCGGAACCTACGAGCAGTACTTC.

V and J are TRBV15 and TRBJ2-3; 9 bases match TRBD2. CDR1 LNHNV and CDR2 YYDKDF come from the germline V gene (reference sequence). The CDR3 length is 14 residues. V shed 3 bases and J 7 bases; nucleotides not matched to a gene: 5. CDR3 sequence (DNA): TGTGCCACCAGCAGGGGAGCGGGGGGAAATACGCAGTATTTT. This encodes CATSRGAGGNTQYF.

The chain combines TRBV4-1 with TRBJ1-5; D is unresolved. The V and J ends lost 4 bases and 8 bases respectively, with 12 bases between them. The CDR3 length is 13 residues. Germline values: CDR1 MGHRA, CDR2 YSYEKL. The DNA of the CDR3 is TGCGCCAGCAGCCCCGGACGCACAAAGCCCCAGCATTTT. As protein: CASSPGRTKPQHF.

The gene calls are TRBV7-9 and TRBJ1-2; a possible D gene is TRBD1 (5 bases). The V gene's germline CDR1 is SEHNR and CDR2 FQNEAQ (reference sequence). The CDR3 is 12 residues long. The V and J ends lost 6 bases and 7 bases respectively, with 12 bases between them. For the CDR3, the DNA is TGTGCCAGCAGTTCCCAGGGAGTTGGCTACACCTTC. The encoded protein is CASSSQGVGYTF.

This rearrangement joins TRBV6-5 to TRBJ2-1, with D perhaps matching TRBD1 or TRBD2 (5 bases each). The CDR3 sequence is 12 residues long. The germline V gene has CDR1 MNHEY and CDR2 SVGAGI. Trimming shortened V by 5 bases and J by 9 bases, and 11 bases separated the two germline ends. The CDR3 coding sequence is TGTGCCAGCAGTACCCGGGGCTTTGAGCAGTTCTTC. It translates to CASSTRGFEQFF.

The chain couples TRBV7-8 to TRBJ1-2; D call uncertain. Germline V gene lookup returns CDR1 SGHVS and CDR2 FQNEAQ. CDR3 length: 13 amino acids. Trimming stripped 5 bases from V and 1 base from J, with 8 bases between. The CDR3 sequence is CASSAYSNYGYTF. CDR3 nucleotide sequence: TGTGCCAGCAGCGCCTACAGTAACTATGGCTACACCTTC.

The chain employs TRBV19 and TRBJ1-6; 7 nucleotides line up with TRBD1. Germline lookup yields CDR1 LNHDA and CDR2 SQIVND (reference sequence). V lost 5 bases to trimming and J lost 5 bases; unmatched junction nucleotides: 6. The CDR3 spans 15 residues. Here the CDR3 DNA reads TGTGCCAGTAGTGTGACAGGGCACGATAATTCACCCCTCCACTTT. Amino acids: CASSVTGHDNSPLHF.

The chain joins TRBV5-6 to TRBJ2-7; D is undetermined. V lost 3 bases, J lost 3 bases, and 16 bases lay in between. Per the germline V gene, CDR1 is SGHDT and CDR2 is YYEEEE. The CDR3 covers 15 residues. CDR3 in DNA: TGTGCCAGCAGCTCAGCAGTCCTAAAGGGCTACGAGCAGTACTTC. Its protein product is CASSSAVLKGYEQYF.

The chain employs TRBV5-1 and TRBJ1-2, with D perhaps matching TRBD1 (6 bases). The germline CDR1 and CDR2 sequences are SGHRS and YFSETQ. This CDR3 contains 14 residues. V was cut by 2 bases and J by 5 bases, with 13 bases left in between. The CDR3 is CASSFGTGNYGYTF. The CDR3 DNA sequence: TGCGCCAGCAGCTTTGGCACAGGGAATTATGGCTACACCTTC.

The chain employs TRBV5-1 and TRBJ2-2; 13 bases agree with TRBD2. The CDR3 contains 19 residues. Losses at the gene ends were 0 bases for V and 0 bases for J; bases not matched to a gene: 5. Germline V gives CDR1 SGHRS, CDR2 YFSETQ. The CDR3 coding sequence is TGCGCCAGCAGCTTGGCTCTCGGACTAGCGGGGGCGAACACCGGGGAGCTGTTTTTT. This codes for CASSLALGLAGANTGELFF.

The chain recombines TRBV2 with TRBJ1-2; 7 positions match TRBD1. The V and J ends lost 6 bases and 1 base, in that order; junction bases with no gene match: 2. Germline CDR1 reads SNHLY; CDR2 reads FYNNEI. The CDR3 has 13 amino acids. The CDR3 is CASRTGLNYGYTF. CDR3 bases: TGTGCCAGCAGGACAGGGCTTAACTATGGCTACACCTTC.

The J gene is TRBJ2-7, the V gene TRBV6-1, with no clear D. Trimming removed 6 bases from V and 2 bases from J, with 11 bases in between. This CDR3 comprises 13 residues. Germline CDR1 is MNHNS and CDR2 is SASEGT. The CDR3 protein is CASSRDGTYEQYF. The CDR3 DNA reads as TGTGCCAGCAGCCGTGACGGAACCTACGAGCAGTACTTC.

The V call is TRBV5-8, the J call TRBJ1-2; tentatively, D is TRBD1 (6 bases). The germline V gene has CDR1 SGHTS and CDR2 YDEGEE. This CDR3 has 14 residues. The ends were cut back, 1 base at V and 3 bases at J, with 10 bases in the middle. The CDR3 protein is CASSLKGGYYGYTF. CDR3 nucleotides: TGTGCCAGCAGCTTGAAGGGGGGCTACTATGGCTACACCTTC.

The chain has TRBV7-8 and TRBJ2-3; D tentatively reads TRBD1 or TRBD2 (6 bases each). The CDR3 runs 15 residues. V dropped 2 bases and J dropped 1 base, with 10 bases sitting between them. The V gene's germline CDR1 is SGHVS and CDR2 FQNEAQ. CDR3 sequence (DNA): TGTGCCAGCAGCTTATGGGGGGCAGGCACAGATACGCAGTATTTT. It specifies CASSLWGAGTDTQYF.

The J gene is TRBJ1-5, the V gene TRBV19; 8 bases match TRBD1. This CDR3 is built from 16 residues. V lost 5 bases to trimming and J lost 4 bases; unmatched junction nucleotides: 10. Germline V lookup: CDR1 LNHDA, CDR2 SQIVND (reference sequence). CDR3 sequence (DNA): TGTGCCAGTAGTCCCGGACAGGGCAGATCGAATCAGCCCCAGCATTTT. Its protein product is CASSPGQGRSNQPQHF.

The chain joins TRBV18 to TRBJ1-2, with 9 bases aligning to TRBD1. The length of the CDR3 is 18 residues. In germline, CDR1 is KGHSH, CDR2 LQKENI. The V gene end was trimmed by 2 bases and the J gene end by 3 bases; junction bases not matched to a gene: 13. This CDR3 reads CASSPYLRDRVVDYGYTF. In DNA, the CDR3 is TGTGCCAGCTCACCATACCTCAGGGACAGGGTAGTGGACTATGGCTACACCTTC. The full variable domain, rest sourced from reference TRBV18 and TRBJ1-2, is NAGVMQNPRHLVRRRGQEARLRCSPMKGHSHVYWYRQLPEEGLKFMVYLQKENIIDESGMPKERFSAEFPKEGPSILRIQQVVRGDSAAYFCASSPYLRDRVVDYGYTFGSGTRLTVV.

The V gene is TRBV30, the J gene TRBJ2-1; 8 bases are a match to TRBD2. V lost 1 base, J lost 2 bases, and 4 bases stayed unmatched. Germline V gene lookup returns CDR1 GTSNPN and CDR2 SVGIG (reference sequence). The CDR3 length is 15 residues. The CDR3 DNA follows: TGTGCCTGGAGTGGAGGCGGGGGGCCCTACAATGAGCAGTTCTTC. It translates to CAWSGGGGPYNEQFF.

The CDR3 DNA sequence: TGTGCCAGCAGCCACGGCGGCTCAGGGCAGGTGGTAGAGACCCAGTACTTC. This translates into CASSHGGSGQVVETQYF. The V gene is TRBV7-2, the J gene TRBJ2-5, with D perhaps matching TRBD1 (5 bases). The CDR3 sequence is 17 residues long. Germline V gene sequence: CDR1 SGHTA, CDR2 FQGNSA. V lost 5 bases to trimming and J lost 4 bases, with 23 bases between them.

Here the CDR3 reads CASSPGTIATNEKLFF. The DNA of the CDR3 is TGTGCCAGCAGCCCAGGGACCATCGCAACTAATGAAAAACTGTTTTTT. The rearrangement links TRBV7-9 to TRBJ1-4; weak D call: TRBD1 (5 bases). The CDR3 is 16 amino acids. With 5 bases removed from V and 0 bases from J, the gap between germline ends came to 13 bases. Germline V gene data show CDR1 as SEHNR and CDR2 as FQNEAQ (reference sequence).

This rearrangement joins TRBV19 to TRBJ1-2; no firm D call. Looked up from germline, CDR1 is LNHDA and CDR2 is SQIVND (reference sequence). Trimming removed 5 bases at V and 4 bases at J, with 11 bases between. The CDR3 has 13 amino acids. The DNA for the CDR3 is TGTGCCAGTAGTCCTTGGGCTGGCTATGGCTACACCTTC. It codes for CASSPWAGYGYTF.

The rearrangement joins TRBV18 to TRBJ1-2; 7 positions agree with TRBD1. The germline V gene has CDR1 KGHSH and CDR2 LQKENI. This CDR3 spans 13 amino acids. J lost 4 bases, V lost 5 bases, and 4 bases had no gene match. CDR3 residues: CASSTRDSYGYTF. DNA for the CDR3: TGTGCCAGCTCAACTCGGGACAGCTATGGCTACACCTTC.

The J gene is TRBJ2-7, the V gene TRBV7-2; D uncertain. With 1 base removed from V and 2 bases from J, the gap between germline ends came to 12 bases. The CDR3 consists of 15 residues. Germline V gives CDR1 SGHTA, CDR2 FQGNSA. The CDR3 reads CASSLDWADTYEQYF. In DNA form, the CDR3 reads TGTGCCAGCAGCTTAGATTGGGCAGACACCTACGAGCAGTACTTC.